This T cell receptor (beta chain) was observed in a study of T cells in Graves' hyperthyroidism and ophthalmopathy. Across the study: At the time of initial diagnosis and before any treatment, peripheral blood was collected.

Per germline, CDR1 MNHNS and CDR2 SASEGT. With 6 bases clipped from V and 3 bases from J, the junction kept 10 bases outside the gene matches. The CDR3 runs to 16 residues. Patients between 18 and 65 years old had hyperthyroidism, newly diagnosed and lasting under 2 months. Preceding any ophthalmopathy symptoms, the blood sample dates from first hyperthyroidism diagnosis. Isolation of PBMCs was performed on about 9.9 ml fresh peripheral blood. Amplification of TCR beta CDR3 regions used RNA as the template. The HTBI primer set drove a first-round RT-PCR of the TCR CDR3. One entry per CDR3 protein results from TCRdb running MiXCR on the multiplex PCR reads. The sample holds almost 600,000 distinct CDR3 sequences, approximately 14% seen once. As to this clonotype: Because the CDR3 is missing its conserved closing phenylalanine or tryptophan, this is likely a read error.

The sample was blood. The sequence was obtained from a woman in her thirties with Graves' hyperthyroidism that later progressed to Graves' ophthalmopathy. The chain is built from TRBV6-1 and TRBJ1-4, with 7 positions matching TRBD1. CDR3 in DNA: TGTGCCAGCAGATCCGACAGGGAAGGTGCTAATGAAAAACTGTTTTCT. Translated: CASRSDREGANEKLFS.